This TCR beta chain was sequenced for a study of T-cell reconstitution after alpha-beta-depleted transplantation in children. Trimming took 2 bases from V and 8 from J; bases not matched to a gene: 13. Germline V gene lookup returns CDR1 DFQATT and CDR2 SNEGSKA (reference sequence). This CDR3 has 15 amino acids. This clonotype was seen a handful of times. Unique molecular identifiers were incorporated into the prepared TCRbeta library. TCRdb used MiXCR to reprocess the PCR reads, holding one entry per CDR3 protein. The sample lists about 400,000 distinct CDR3 sequences, just over 20% occurring once. The chain recombines TRBV20-1 with TRBJ2-7; 9 bases align to TRBD2. Sequencing was performed on PBMCs from the stem cell graft donor, taken from the stem cell graft. The TCR was taken from a human donor who donated a stem cell graft to a child with acute myeloid leukemia. As DNA, the CDR3 is TGCAGTGCTAGACCGGGGACGGGACTAGCTGTCCAGCAGTACTTC. Encoded protein: CSARPGTGLAVQQYF.